The clone carrying this TCR beta chain was observed a few times. The junction does not match germline at one end; this may be a read error. TCR beta CDR3 region amplification was performed from RNA transcripts. Initially, a first-round RT-PCR of the TCR CDR3 employed the HTBI primer set. Using its own MiXCR run on the multiplex PCR reads, TCRdb lists one record per CDR3 protein. The sample consists of a few hundred thousand distinct CDR3 sequences, 13% to 15% of them appearing once. This specimen comes from a study of T cells in Graves' hyperthyroidism and ophthalmopathy. An absence of ophthalmopathy progression within 18 months meant stable Graves' hyperthyroidism. Diagnosis rested on symptoms, serum thyroxine and TRAb, thyroid ultrasound, and orbital computed tomography. The specimen was blood. This clonotype was sampled from a woman younger than 30 with Graves' hyperthyroidism.

The CDR3 region is CASSLEPRDRRKPSYNEQFF. As DNA, the CDR3 is TGTGCTAGCAGCTTAGAACCTAGGGACAGGAGGAAACCCTCCTACAATGAGCAGTTCTTC. This chain joins TRBV7-7 and TRBJ2-1; 8 nucleotides line up with TRBD1. The CDR3 runs to 20 residues. Germline CDR1 SSHAT, CDR2 FNYEAQ (reference sequence). Drawing the rest from reference TRBV7-7 and TRBJ2-1, the complete variable domain is GAGVSQSPRYKVTKRGQDVTLRCDPISSHATLYWYQQALGQGPEFLTYFNYEAQPDKSGLPSDRFSAERPEGSISTLTIQRTEQRDSAMYRCASSLEPRDRRKPSYNEQFFGPGTRLTVL.